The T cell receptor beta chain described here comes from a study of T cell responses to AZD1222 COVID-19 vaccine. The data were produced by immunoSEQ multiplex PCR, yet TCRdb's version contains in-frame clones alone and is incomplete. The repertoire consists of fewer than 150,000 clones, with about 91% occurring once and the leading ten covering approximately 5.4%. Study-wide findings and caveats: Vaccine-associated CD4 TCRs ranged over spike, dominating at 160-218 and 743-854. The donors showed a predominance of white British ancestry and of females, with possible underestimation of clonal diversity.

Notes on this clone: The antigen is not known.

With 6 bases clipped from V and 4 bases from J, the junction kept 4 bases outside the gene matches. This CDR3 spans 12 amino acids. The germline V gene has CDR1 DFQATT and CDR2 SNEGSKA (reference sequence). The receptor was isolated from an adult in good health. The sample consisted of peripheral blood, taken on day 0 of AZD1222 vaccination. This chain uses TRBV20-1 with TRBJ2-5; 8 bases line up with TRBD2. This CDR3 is CSASSGTETQYF. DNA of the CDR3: TGCAGTGCGAGTAGCGGGACAGAGACCCAGTACTTC.